This TCR beta chain emerged from a study of cytomegalovirus exposure and HLA in healthy donors. Details on this clone: What it binds is not known.

A multiplex PCR was run with 60 Vbeta primers and 13 Jbeta primers. In the authors' methods: Unique TCR beta chains totaled approximately 83 million in a later count, with around 10 million of them shared. Libraries were prepared by immunoSEQ multiplex PCR; TCRdb keeps only in-frame clonotypes and omits some of them. The DNA was the basis for D and trimming; V, J and clone size are from that table. The table shows 150,000 to 200,000 clones, with about 79% occurring only once. Study-wide points: Prior analysis indicated that the majority of TCR beta V segments exhibited productivity approximately 87% or approximately 30% of the time. TCR beta V- and J-gene trimming, according to a later analysis, was linked to a missense DCLRE1C variant.

Germline V lookup: CDR1 SGHVS, CDR2 FNYEAQ. The V end lost 1 base, the J end lost 4 bases, and 17 bases lay between the germline ends. The CDR3 is made up of 17 amino acids. The source material was PBMCs. The clonotype comes from a woman aged 45 to 65 in good health and CMV-seronegative. The chain links TRBV7-6 to TRBJ1-3; maybe TRBD1 (6 bases). The CDR3 DNA follows: TGTGCCAGCAGCTTAGGTGCAGGGGCCGACCTGGGAAACACCATATATTTT. This translates into CASSLGAGADLGNTIYF.